This T cell receptor (beta chain) was captured in a study of blood T cell repertoires in COVID-19. Study-wide context: Nucleic acid was either cDNA or gDNA, and it came from T cells, B-cell-depleted T cells, or PBMCs.

In the source study's methods: Cell counts per sample came from amplifying reference gene primers. Clones were read by immunoSEQ multiplex PCR, and TCRdb kept only the in-frame ones, dropping some. That table gives V, J and clone size, and the DNA gave D and trimming. The sample has fewer than 450,000 clones, around 88% seen once. CDR1 and CDR2 from the germline V gene are PRHDT and FYEKMQ (reference sequence). This CDR3 spans 14 amino acids. With 3 bases removed from V and 2 bases from J, the gap between germline ends came to 11 bases. Seattle cases were enrolled at active infection and followed longitudinally.

Material for sequencing was peripheral blood. The receptor was derived from a woman aged 45 to 65 with COVID-19, enrolled during active disease. V gene TRBV13 combines with J gene TRBJ2-7; perhaps TRBD2 as D (5 bases). The CDR3 sequence is CASSFGILAYEQYF. The CDR3 bases are TGTGCCAGCAGCTTCGGGATATTAGCCTACGAGCAGTACTTC.